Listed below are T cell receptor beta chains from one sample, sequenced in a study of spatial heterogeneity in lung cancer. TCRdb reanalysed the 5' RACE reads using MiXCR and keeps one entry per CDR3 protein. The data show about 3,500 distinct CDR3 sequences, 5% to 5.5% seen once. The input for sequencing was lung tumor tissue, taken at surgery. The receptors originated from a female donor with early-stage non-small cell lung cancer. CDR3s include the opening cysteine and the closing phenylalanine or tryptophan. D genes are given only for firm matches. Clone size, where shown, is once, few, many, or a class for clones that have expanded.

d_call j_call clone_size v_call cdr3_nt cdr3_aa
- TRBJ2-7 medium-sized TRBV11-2 TGTGCCAGTAACCGTGGGTGGGGGACAGGGTCTAGCGGGTACGAGCAGTACTTC CASNRGWGTGSSGYEQYF
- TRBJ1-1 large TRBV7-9 TGTGCCAGCAGCTTTGTGGAGGGACTCACTGAAGCTTTCTTT CASSFVEGLTEAFF
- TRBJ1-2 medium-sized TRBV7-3 TGTGCCAGCAGCCCCTACGGGGGCGCGGACTATGGCTACACCTTC CASSPYGGADYGYTF
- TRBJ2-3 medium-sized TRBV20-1 TGCAGTGCTAGACCCAACCCCCGGGGGCCCGGCTATACGCAGTATTTT CSARPNPRGPGYTQYF
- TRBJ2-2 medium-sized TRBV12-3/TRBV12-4 TGTGCCAGCACCTCCTTACCTATCCGGCTGTTTTTT CASTSLPIRLFF
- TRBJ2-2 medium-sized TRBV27 TGTGCCAGCAGTTTCTCGGGTAGCGCAAACACCGGGGAGCTGTTTTTT CASSFSGSANTGELFF
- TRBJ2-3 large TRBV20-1 TGCAGTGCTACGGACGGGATCACAGATACGCAGTATTTT CSATDGITDTQYF
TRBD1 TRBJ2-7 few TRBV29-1 TGCAGCGTTGTGGGACAGGGTGTCCACGAGCAGTACTTC CSVVGQGVHEQYF
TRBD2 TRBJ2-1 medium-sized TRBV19 TGTGCCAGTAGTCCCTCTGGGGGGGGAATAAATGAGCAGTTCTTC CASSPSGGGINEQFF
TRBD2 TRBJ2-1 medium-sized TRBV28 TGTGCCAGCAGTTCACTATCGACTAGCGGACACAATGAGCAGTTCTTC CASSSLSTSGHNEQFF
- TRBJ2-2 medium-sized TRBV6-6 TGTGCCAGCAGTTTAGGTCCCGGGGAGCTGTTTTTT CASSLGPGELFF
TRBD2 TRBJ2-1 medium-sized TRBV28 TGTGCCAGCAGACCCTTTGGGCTAGCGGGGGGATCCTACAATGAGCAGTTCTTC CASRPFGLAGGSYNEQFF
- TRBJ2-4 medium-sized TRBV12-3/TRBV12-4 TGTGCCAGCAGTTTAAGGGCAGTGCTGCACTTC CASSLRAVLHF
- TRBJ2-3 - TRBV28 TGTGCCAGCAGTTTACGGGGGAGTATCACAGATACGCAGTATTTT CASSLRGSITDTQYF
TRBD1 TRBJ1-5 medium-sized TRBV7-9 TGTGCCAGCAGCCTAGGGACAGGGGGACATCAGCCCCAGCATTTT CASSLGTGGHQPQHF
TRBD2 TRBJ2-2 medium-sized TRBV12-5 TGTGCTAGTGGTTTGGTACTAGGGACTAGCGGGAGGCCGAACACCGGGGAGCTGTTTTTT CASGLVLGTSGRPNTGELFF
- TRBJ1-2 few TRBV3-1 TGTGCCAGCAGCCAGGGGACTTCTTACTATGGCTACACCTTC CASSQGTSYYGYTF
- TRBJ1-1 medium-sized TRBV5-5 TGTGCCAGCAGCCGGGACATGAACACTGAAGCTTTCTTT CASSRDMNTEAFF
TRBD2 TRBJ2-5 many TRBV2 TGTGCCAGCAGCGACCAGAATAGACTAGCGGGGGGGCCCGACCAAGAGACCCAGTACTTC CASSDQNRLAGGPDQETQYF
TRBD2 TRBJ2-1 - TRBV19 TGTGCCAGTAGCGAGCGGGATCCGGGCAATGAGCAGTTCTTC CASSERDPGNEQFF
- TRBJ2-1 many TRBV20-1 TGCAGTGCTACAGGGGTGGGGGACAATGAGCAGTTCTTC CSATGVGDNEQFF
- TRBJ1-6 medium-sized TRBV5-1 TGCGCCAGCAGCTTGTGGCCTATAGACGAATCGAGCTCCTATAATTCACCCCTCCACTTT CASSLWPIDESSSYNSPLHF
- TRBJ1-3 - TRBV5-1 TGCGCCAGCAGCCCGGTGACCGGAAACACCATATATTTT CASSPVTGNTIYF
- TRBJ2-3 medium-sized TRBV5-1 TGCGCCAGCAGCACGCAAGGGGCCCGTCCCTCGGATACGCAGTATTTT CASSTQGARPSDTQYF
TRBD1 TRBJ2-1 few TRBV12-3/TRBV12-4 TGTGCCAGCAGTTTACAGGGGGCTGTGGGTGAGCAGTTCTTC CASSLQGAVGEQFF
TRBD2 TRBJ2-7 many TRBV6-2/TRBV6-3 TGTGCCAGCAGTTACTGGACTAGCGGGAGCGGGTACGAGCAGTACTTC CASSYWTSGSGYEQYF
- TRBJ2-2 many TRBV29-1 TGCAGCGTTGCGGAGATATCGAACACCGGGGAGCTGTTTTTT CSVAEISNTGELFF
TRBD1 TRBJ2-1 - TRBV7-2 TGTGCCAGCAGCCCGTTTCCGGGACAGGTCCGGAACAATGAGCAGTTCTTC CASSPFPGQVRNNEQFF
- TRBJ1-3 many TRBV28 TGTGCCAGCAGTTTCGGCGGAACAACCTCTGGAAACACCATATATTTT CASSFGGTTSGNTIYF
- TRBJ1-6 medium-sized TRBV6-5 TGTGCCAGCAGTTCCCCCGAGGGAGCGGGCTCACCCCTCCACTTT CASSSPEGAGSPLHF
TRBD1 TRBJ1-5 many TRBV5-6 TGTGCCAGCAGCTTGGCCGGGACAGGGAATCAGCCCCAGCATTTT CASSLAGTGNQPQHF